There are a few counts of the clone carrying this T cell receptor (beta chain). Its cognate antigen is unknown. The table came from immunoSEQ multiplex PCR; TCRdb's copy has only in-frame clones and leaves some out. The sample records several thousand clones, around two thirds being singletons. These data belong to a study of graft-versus-host responses after intestinal transplantation. For the study at large: Transplant recipients had multivisceral, liver-intestinal, or isolated intestinal grafts. Each recipient received anti-thymocyte globulin induction, then tacrolimus and steroids for about three years. Whole-study findings and limits: Among recipient marrow samples, GvH clones were found; some appeared first in ileum or blood. Allograft graft-versus-host to host-versus-graft clonal ratios ran high in patients with graft-donor T cell macrochimerism.

V shed 0 bases and J shed 4 bases, with 11 bases lying between them. This CDR3 comprises 15 residues. Per germline, CDR1 MGHRA and CDR2 YSYEKL. Graft-derived tissue was subjected to processing to liberate intraepithelial and lamina propria lymphocytes. This specimen consisted of ileum tissue, obtained around 33 weeks after intestinal transplantation. The chain combines TRBV4-1 with TRBJ2-3; maybe TRBD2 (6 bases). The receptor was derived from a human patient who received an intestinal transplant, so some T cells may come from the graft donor. CDR3 protein: CASSQEGWRADTQYF. CDR3 DNA: TGCGCCAGCAGCCAAGAAGGTTGGAGGGCAGATACGCAGTATTTT.